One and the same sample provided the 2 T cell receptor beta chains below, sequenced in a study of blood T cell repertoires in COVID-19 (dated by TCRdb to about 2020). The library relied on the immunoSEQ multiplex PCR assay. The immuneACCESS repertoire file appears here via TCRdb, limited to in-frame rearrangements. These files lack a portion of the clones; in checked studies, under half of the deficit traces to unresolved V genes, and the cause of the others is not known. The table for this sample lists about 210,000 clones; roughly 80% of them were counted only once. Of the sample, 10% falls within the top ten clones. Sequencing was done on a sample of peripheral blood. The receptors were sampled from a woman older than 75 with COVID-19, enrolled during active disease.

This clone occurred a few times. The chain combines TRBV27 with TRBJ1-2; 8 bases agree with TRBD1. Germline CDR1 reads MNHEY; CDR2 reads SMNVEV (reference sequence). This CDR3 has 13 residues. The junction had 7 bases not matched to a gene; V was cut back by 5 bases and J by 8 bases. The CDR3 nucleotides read TGTGCCAGCAGTACCTTGGACAGGGTAGGCTACACCTTC. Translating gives CASSTLDRVGYTF.

CDR3 residues: CASTHLGQGKSSGNTIYF. CDR3 DNA: TGTGCCAGTACCCACTTGGGACAGGGGAAATCGTCCGGAAACACCATATATTTT. J is TRBJ1-3 and V is TRBV19; 10 bases line up with TRBD1. Germline CDR1 and CDR2: LNHDA and SQIVND (reference sequence). The junction had 16 bases not matched to a gene; V was cut back by 7 bases and J by 4 bases. CDR3 size: 18 residues. Based on the CDR3 plus reference TRBV19 and TRBJ1-3, the full variable domain is DGGITQSPKYLFRKEGQNVTLSCEQNLNHDAMYWYRQDPGQGLRLIYYSQIVNDFQKGDIAEGYSVSREKKESFPLTVTSAQKNPTAFYLCASTHLGQGKSSGNTIYFGEGSWLTVV.